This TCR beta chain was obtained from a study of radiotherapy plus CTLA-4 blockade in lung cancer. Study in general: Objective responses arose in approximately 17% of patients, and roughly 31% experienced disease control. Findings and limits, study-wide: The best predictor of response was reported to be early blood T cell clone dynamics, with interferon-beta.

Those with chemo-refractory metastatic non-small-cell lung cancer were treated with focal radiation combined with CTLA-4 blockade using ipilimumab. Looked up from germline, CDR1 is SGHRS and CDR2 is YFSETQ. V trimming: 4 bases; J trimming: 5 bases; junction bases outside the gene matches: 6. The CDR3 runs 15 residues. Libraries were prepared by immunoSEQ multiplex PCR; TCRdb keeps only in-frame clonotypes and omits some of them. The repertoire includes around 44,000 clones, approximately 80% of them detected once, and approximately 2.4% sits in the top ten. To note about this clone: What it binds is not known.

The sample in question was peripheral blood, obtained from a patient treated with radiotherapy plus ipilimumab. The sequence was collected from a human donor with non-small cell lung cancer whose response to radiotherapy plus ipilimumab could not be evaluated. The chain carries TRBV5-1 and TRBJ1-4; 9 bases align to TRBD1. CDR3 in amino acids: CASSTTGTGNEKLFF. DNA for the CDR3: TGCGCCAGCAGCACTACCGGGACAGGGAATGAAAAACTGTTTTTT.